These 20 T cell receptor beta chains came from one sample sequenced in a study of control samples from healthy donors and cancer patients. Some clones are missing from TCRdb's copy, which holds only in-frame ones; the method was immunoSEQ multiplex PCR. The sample contains around 130,000 clones, more than 70% of which appear only once. Sequenced material: blood. Receptor source: a man aged 50-59 years in good health.

CDR3 region: CASSSTGGQTTGELFF. The CDR3 region has the DNA TGCGCCAGCAGCTCGACAGGGGGTCAGACCACCGGGGAGCTGTTTTTT. The chain joins TRBV5-1 to TRBJ2-2, with TRBD1 matching over 9 bases. The V segment lost 3 bases and the J segment 4 bases; nucleotides outside the gene matches: 7. Germline CDR1 reads SGHRS; CDR2 reads YFSETQ. This CDR3 is built from 16 residues.

For this clone: Other DNA sequences in the sample encode the same CDR3. V gene TRBV30 combines with J gene TRBJ1-1; D gene uncertain. Germline CDR1 reads GTSNPN; CDR2 reads SVGIG (reference sequence). Trimming removed 0 bases at V and 0 bases at J, with 5 bases between. The CDR3 spans 13 residues. CDR3 in amino acids: CAWSVGLNTEAFF. CDR3 DNA: TGTGCCTGGAGTGTAGGGCTGAACACTGAAGCTTTCTTT.

V is TRBV10-3 and J is TRBJ2-1, with D possibly matching TRBD2 (6 bases). Between the trimmed V and J ends, which lost 10 bases and 3 bases, there was a span of 16 bases. The CDR3 is 14 residues long. Per the germline V gene, CDR1 is ENHRY and CDR2 is SYGVKD. CDR3 coding DNA: TGTGCCACCCAAGGACGGGGGAGCTACAATGAGCAGTTCTTC. Translating gives CATQGRGSYNEQFF.

Of note for this clone: The sample carries other DNA sequences with the same CDR3. The V and J genes are TRBV5-1 and TRBJ1-5, with D maybe TRBD1 (5 bases). The CDR3 covers 15 residues. Deletions cut 0 bases from V and 3 bases from J, with 10 bases between. The germline V gene encodes CDR1 SGHRS and CDR2 YFSETQ. As DNA, the CDR3 is TGCGCCAGCAGCTTGGAGGGGCAGGCCAATCAGCCCCAGCATTTT. Its protein is CASSLEGQANQPQHF.

V is TRBV7-2 and J is TRBJ1-5, with a tentative D call TRBD1 (6 bases). The CDR3 spans 15 residues. The V end was cut by 5 bases, the J end by 6 bases, with 17 bases between. The germline V gene encodes CDR1 SGHTA and CDR2 FQGNSA. DNA for the CDR3: TGTGCCAGCAGCCTGGGGGGGCAGCTCGGTCAGCCCCAGCATTTT. It is translated as CASSLGGQLGQPQHF.

The V gene is TRBV3-1 (or the pseudogene TRBV3-2), the J gene TRBJ1-3; D not resolved. Germline-derived CDR1 and CDR2 are LGHDT and YNNKEL (reference sequence). Deletions cut 8 bases from V and 5 bases from J, with 7 bases between. CDR3 length: 11 amino acids. The CDR3 DNA follows: TGTGCCAGCTTAGGGCGAAACACCATATATTTT. It codes for CASLGRNTIYF.

V usage is TRBV19 and J usage is TRBJ1-4; 8 bases align to TRBD1. The length of the CDR3 is 16 residues. Looked up from germline, CDR1 is LNHDA and CDR2 is SQIVND (reference sequence). V lost 7 bases to trimming and J lost 0 bases; unmatched junction nucleotides: 7. This CDR3 is CASTFQGATTNEKLFF. CDR3 in DNA: TGTGCCAGTACTTTTCAGGGGGCGACAACTAATGAAAAACTGTTTTTT.

The chain uses TRBV30 and TRBJ1-5; D remains ambiguous. This CDR3 is built from 12 residues. From germline, CDR1 is GTSNPN and CDR2 SVGIG (reference sequence). Between the trimmed V and J ends, which lost 2 bases and 6 bases, there was a span of 8 bases. CDR3 coding DNA: TGTGCCTGGAGTACGGAGGCTCAGCCCCAGCATTTT. It encodes CAWSTEAQPQHF.

The chain joins TRBV5-4 to TRBJ2-3; 7 nucleotides agree with TRBD2. The CDR3 length is 13 residues. The J segment lost 4 bases and the V segment lost 4 bases, leaving 3 bases of the junction unmatched. Looked up from germline, CDR1 is SGHNT and CDR2 is YYREEE (reference sequence). The CDR3 reads CASSAGVADTQYF. CDR3 DNA sequence: TGTGCCAGCAGCGCGGGGGTTGCAGATACGCAGTATTTT.

V usage is TRBV15 and J usage is TRBJ2-3; 9 positions match TRBD1. Germline V gene data show CDR1 as LNHNV and CDR2 as YYDKDF (reference sequence). The CDR3 is made up of 14 amino acids. V was clipped by 3 bases and J by 5 bases; unmatched bases: 3. The CDR3 is CATSRGQGIDTQYF. For the CDR3, the DNA is TGTGCCACCAGCAGGGGACAGGGCATAGATACGCAGTATTTT.

V usage is TRBV25-1 and J usage is TRBJ2-5; 10 bases line up with TRBD1. V was clipped by 3 bases and J by 5 bases; unmatched bases: 9. This CDR3 is 16 amino acids long. Germline V CDR1 and CDR2: MGHDK, SYGVNS. In DNA form, the CDR3 reads TGTGCCAGCAGTGACCGGGGACAGGGGTCAAGGGAGACCCAGTACTTC. Encoded protein: CASSDRGQGSRETQYF.

The J gene is TRBJ1-1, the V gene TRBV5-8; no clear D gene. V shed 3 bases and J shed 5 bases, with 14 bases lying between them. From germline, CDR1 is SGHTS and CDR2 YDEGEE. The CDR3 has 14 residues. CDR3 in amino acids: CASSSAGAGTEAFF. The CDR3 bases are TGTGCCAGCAGCTCCGCGGGCGCGGGGACTGAAGCTTTCTTT.

A note on this clone: Distinct nucleotide sequences in the sample also encode this CDR3. The chain recombines TRBV7-6 with TRBJ2-7; TRBD1 is a possible D gene (5 bases). Trimming shortened V by 1 base and J by 3 bases, and 10 bases separated the two germline ends. CDR3 size: 14 residues. From germline, CDR1 is SGHVS and CDR2 FNYEAQ. The CDR3 protein is CASSLGAGFYEQYF. The CDR3 DNA is TGTGCCAGCAGCTTAGGCGCAGGGTTCTACGAGCAGTACTTC.

This clone came up once. The gene calls are TRBV24-1 and TRBJ1-1; weak D call: TRBD1 (5 bases). Germline values: CDR1 KGHDR, CDR2 SFDVKD. This CDR3 has 13 amino acids. The V and J ends lost 6 bases and 5 bases respectively, with 12 bases between them. DNA of the CDR3: TGTGCCACCAGTTCCCTGGGGGAAACTGAAGCTTTCTTT. Its protein is CATSSLGETEAFF.

This clone has a single count. Other DNA sequences within the sample encode an identical CDR3. The rearrangement uses TRBV28 and TRBJ1-1; TRBD1 matches 9 bases. The germline V gene has CDR1 MDHEN and CDR2 SYDVKM. The length of the CDR3 is 16 residues. V lost 8 bases, J lost 6 bases, and 16 bases stayed unmatched. The CDR3 loop is CASGKRQGEVGAEAFF. In DNA form, the CDR3 reads TGTGCCAGCGGGAAACGACAGGGGGAGGTAGGTGCTGAAGCTTTCTTT. The whole variable domain, remainder taken from reference TRBV28 and TRBJ1-1, is DVKVTQSSRYLVKRTGEKVFLECVQDMDHENMFWYRQDPGLGLRLIYFSYDVKMKEKGDIPEGYSVSREKKERFSLILESASTNQTSMYLCASGKRQGEVGAEAFFGQGTRLTVV.

This clone has only a few counts. The chain is built from TRBV3-1 (or the pseudogene TRBV3-2) and TRBJ1-4; D unclear. V lost 5 bases, J lost 7 bases, and 14 bases lay in between. Germline CDR1 LGHDT, CDR2 YNNKEL (reference sequence). This CDR3 comprises 14 residues. CDR3 residues: CASSERPSGEKLFF. CDR3 DNA sequence: TGTGCCAGCAGCGAACGCCCTTCCGGTGAAAAACTGTTTTTT.

The rearrangement links TRBV11-2 to TRBJ1-1; D not resolved. Germline assignment: CDR1 SGHAT and CDR2 FQNNGV. V gave up 5 bases and J gave up 0 bases, with 7 bases separating them. The CDR3 has 13 amino acids. The CDR3 nucleotides are TGTGCCAGCAGCATTCCAATGAACACTGAAGCTTTCTTT. Translating it yields CASSIPMNTEAFF. Complete variable domain (other parts from reference TRBV11-2 and TRBJ1-1): EAGVAQSPRYKIIEKRQSVAFWCNPISGHATLYWYQQILGQGPKLLIQFQNNGVVDDSQLPKDRFSAERLKGVDSTLKIQPAKLEDSAVYLCASSIPMNTEAFFGQGTRLTVV.

V usage is TRBV10-3 and J usage is TRBJ2-3, with 7 bases lining up with TRBD2. Germline-derived CDR1 and CDR2 are ENHRY and SYGVKD. V was pared by 0 bases and J by 1 base, with 4 bases of the junction left unmatched. The CDR3 is 16 residues long. The CDR3 DNA is TGTGCCATCAGTGAGTCGGAGAGCGGGGGCACAGATACGCAGTATTTT. This sequence encodes CAISESESGGTDTQYF.

J is TRBJ2-7 and V is TRBV6-6; no definite D call. Germline CDR1 reads MNHNY; CDR2 reads SVGAGI (reference sequence). There are 13 residues in the CDR3. The V end was cut by 6 bases, the J end by 2 bases, with 11 bases between. The CDR3, as DNA: TGTGCCAGCAGGCCCCGCCTAGCCTACGAGCAGTACTTC. Encoded protein: CASRPRLAYEQYF.

This chain joins TRBV12-2 and TRBJ2-3; TRBD1, the table's D call, lacks a check against the DNA. TRBV12-2 is given as a pseudogene. The CDR3 sequence is 15 residues long. CDR3 sequence: CASRRPDTSTDTQYF. The DNA for the CDR3 is TGTGCAAGTCGCCGACCGGACACCAGCACAGATACGCAGTATTTT.